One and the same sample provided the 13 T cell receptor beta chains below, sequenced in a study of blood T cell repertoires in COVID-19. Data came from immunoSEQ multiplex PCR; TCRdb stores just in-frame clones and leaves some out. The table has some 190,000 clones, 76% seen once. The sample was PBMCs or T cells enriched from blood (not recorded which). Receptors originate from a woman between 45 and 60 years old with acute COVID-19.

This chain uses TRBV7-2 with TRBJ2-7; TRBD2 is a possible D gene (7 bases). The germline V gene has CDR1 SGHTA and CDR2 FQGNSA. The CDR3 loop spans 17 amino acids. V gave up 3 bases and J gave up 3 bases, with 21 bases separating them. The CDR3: CASSLGGPHTLIYEQYV. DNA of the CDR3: TGTGCCAGCAGCTTGGGGGGGCCCCACACCCTAATCTACGAGCAGTACGTC.

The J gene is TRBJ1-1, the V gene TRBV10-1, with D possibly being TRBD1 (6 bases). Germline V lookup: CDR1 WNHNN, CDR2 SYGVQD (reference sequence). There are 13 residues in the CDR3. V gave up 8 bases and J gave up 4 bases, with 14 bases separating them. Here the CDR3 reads CASGAGAITEAFF. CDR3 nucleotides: TGCGCCAGCGGTGCAGGGGCCATCACTGAAGCTTTCTTT.

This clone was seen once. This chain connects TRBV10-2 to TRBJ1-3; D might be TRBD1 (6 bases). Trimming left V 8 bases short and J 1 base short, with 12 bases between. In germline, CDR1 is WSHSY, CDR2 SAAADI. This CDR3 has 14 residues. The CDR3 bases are TGCGCCAGCGTCCGCCAGGGGTCTGGAAACACCATATATTTT. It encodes CASVRQGSGNTIYF.

The CDR3 is CASTDPPGNYGYTF. The DNA for the CDR3 is TGTGCCAGCACCGACCCTCCGGGTAACTATGGCTACACCTTC. V and J are TRBV6-5 and TRBJ1-2; the D is unclear. Germline assignment: CDR1 MNHEY and CDR2 SVGAGI. Trimming removed 7 bases at V and 1 base at J, with 13 bases between. This CDR3 has 14 residues.

For the CDR3, the DNA is TGTGCCAGCAGCAAGGGACAGGCATACAATGAGCAGTTCTTC. Its translation: CASSKGQAYNEQFF. The gene calls are TRBV7-8 and TRBJ2-1; 8 nucleotides match TRBD1. The length of the CDR3 is 14 residues. CDR1 SGHVS and CDR2 FQNEAQ come from the germline V gene. J lost 4 bases, V lost 5 bases, and 4 bases had no gene match.

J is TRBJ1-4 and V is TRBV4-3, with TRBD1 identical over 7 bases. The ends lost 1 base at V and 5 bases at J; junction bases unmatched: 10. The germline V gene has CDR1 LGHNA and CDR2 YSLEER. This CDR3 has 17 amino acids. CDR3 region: CASSQGGSTGPNEKLFF. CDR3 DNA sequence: TGCGCCAGCAGCCAAGGGGGATCGACAGGGCCCAATGAAAAACTGTTTTTT.

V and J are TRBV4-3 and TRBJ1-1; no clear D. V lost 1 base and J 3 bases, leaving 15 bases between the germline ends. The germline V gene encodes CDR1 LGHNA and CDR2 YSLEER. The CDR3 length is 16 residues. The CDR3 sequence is CASSQGARRRDTEAFF. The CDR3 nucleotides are TGCGCCAGCAGCCAAGGGGCCAGGAGGAGGGACACTGAAGCTTTCTTT.

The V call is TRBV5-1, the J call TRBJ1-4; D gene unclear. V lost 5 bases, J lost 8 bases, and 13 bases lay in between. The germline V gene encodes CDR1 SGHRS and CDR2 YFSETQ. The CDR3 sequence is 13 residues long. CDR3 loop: CASREAGREKLFF. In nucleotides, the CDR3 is TGCGCCAGCAGAGAGGCTGGAAGGGAAAAACTGTTTTTT.

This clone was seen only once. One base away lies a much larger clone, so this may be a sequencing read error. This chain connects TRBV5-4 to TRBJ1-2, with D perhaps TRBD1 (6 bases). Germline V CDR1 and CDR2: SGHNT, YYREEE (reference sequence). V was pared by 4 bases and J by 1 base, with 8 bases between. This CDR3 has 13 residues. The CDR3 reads CASSVDSNYGYTF. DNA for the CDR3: TGTGCCAGCAGCGTGGACAGTAACTATGGCTACACCTTC.

In nucleotides, the CDR3 is TGTGCCAGTGGGTCCGCGGGTCAGCCCCAGCATTTT. Translation: CASGSAGQPQHF. The rearrangement uses TRBV19 and TRBJ1-5; D not resolved. This CDR3 has 12 residues. Germline V lookup: CDR1 LNHDA, CDR2 SQIVND (reference sequence). The V and J ends lost 8 bases and 6 bases respectively, with 11 bases between them.

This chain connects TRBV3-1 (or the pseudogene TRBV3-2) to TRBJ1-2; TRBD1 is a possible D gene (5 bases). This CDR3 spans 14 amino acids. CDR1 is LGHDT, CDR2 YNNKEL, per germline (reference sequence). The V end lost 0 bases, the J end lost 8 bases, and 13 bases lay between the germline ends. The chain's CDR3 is CASSQDPGSEGYTF. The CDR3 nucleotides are TGTGCCAGCAGCCAAGATCCAGGGTCGGAAGGCTACACCTTC.

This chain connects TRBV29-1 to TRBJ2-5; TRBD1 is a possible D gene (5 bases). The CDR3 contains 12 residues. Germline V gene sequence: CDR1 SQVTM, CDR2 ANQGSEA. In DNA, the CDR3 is TGCGCCCTCATAGGGGTCGAAGAGACCCAGTACTTC. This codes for CALIGVEETQYF.

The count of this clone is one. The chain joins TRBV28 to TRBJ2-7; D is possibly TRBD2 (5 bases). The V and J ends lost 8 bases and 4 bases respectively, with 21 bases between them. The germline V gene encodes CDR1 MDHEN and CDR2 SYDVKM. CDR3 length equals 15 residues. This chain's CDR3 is CASQTGQRRGYEQYV. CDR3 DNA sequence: TGTGCCAGCCAAACCGGCCAAAGGAGAGGGTACGAGCAGTACGTC.